This entry concerns a single TCR beta chain. Measured with immunoSEQ multiplex PCR; TCRdb has only the in-frame clones, and not every one. The table has 85,000 to 95,000 clones, approximately 93% seen once. This sample was taken from a study of siplizumab effects on memory and regulatory T cells. This CDR3 comprises 15 residues. V was cut by 0 bases and J by 2 bases, with 11 bases left in between. Per the germline V gene, CDR1 is SQVTM and CDR2 is ANQGSEA. Sequenced material: non-Treg CD4+ T cells sorted from blood. This clonotype was obtained from a human donor in good health. The chain carries TRBV29-1 and TRBJ2-4; D is perhaps TRBD1 (5 bases). DNA of the CDR3: TGCAGCGTTGAAGACACAGGTACACCCAAAAACATTCAGTACTTC. Translating gives CSVEDTGTPKNIQYF.